These 23 T cell receptor beta chains share one sample of origin, sequenced in a study of long-term antiretroviral therapy in people with HIV (dated by TCRdb to between 2021 and 2024). The immunoSEQ hsTCRB v3.0 assay was used at survey level resolution to sequence the TRB variable region. In its TCRdb copy, this immuneACCESS table keeps in-frame sequences only and misses some clones. Where compared with another copy, unresolved V genes explain less than half of these, and the others have no known cause. Recorded for this sample are more than 15,000 clones; roughly 94% of them occurred a single time. The ten largest clonotypes hold around 4.3% of the sample. Sequences were derived from unsorted PBMCs, sampled approximately 6.4 years after starting antiretroviral therapy. These receptors all come from a woman aged 50 to 60 with HIV.

V is TRBV5-4 and J is TRBJ2-5; unclear D gene. V lost 1 base, J lost 5 bases, and 9 bases lay in between. The germline V gene has CDR1 SGHNT and CDR2 YYREEE (reference sequence). CDR3 length: 13 amino acids. CDR3 DNA: TGTGCCAGCAGCTTGTTCCCACACGAGACCCAGTACTTC. Amino acids: CASSLFPHETQYF.

The sample holds one count of this clone. The chain is built from TRBV5-4 and TRBJ2-5; D is possibly TRBD1 (6 bases). Trimming left V 8 bases short and J 0 bases short, with 11 bases between. The CDR3 runs to 13 residues. Germline V gene data show CDR1 as SGHNT and CDR2 as YYREEE (reference sequence). The CDR3 sequence is CASSRQDQETQYF. CDR3 nucleotides: TGTGCCAGTTCCAGACAGGACCAAGAGACCCAGTACTTC.

The chain combines TRBV5-4 with TRBJ2-7, with 9 positions matching TRBD2. The junction had 4 bases not matched to a gene; V was cut back by 0 bases and J by 3 bases. CDR1 is SGHNT and CDR2 is YYREEE in the germline V gene (reference sequence). CDR3 length: 15 residues. Here the CDR3 DNA reads TGTGCCAGCAGCTTGGAGCGGGGGGTTTACTACGAGCAGTACTTC. It specifies CASSLERGVYYEQYF.

The chain joins TRBV5-1 to TRBJ2-3; 12 positions agree with TRBD1. Germline-derived CDR1 and CDR2 are SGHRS and YFSETQ. V lost 4 bases, J lost 7 bases, and 4 bases stayed unmatched. The CDR3 loop spans 14 amino acids. The CDR3 protein is CASSAGQGAYTQYF. CDR3 bases: TGCGCCAGCAGCGCGGGACAGGGGGCTTATACGCAGTATTTT. Variable domain in full (rest from reference TRBV5-1 and TRBJ2-3): KAGVTQTPRYLIKTRGQQVTLSCSPISGHRSVSWYQQTPGQGLQFLFEYFSETQRNKGNFPGRFSGRQFSNSRSEMNVSTLELGDSALYLCASSAGQGAYTQYFGPGTRLTVL.

The genes are TRBV19 and TRBJ1-4, with D possibly being TRBD1 (5 bases). The CDR3 covers 16 residues. Germline CDR1 and CDR2: LNHDA and SQIVND (reference sequence). With 8 bases removed from V and 5 bases from J, the gap between germline ends came to 21 bases. CDR3 DNA: TGTGCCAGTGAGAACTTTTACCGGGGCCTAAATGAAAAACTGTTTTTT. Its protein is CASENFYRGLNEKLFF.

This chain links TRBV5-4 with TRBJ2-3; 14 bases align to TRBD2. CDR1 and CDR2 (germline): SGHNT, YYREEE (reference sequence). The CDR3 totals 16 residues. With V trimmed by 4 bases and J by 4 bases, 5 bases remained unmatched. CDR3 in amino acids: CASSQGLAGAADTQYF. CDR3 DNA sequence: TGTGCCAGCAGCCAGGGACTAGCGGGAGCTGCAGATACGCAGTATTTT.

V and J are TRBV19 and TRBJ1-1; 7 nucleotides agree with TRBD1. V was pared by 1 base and J by 7 bases, with 0 bases of the junction left unmatched. The CDR3 has 12 residues. Germline-derived CDR1 and CDR2 are LNHDA and SQIVND (reference sequence). The CDR3 loop is CASSIGDSEAFF. The CDR3 DNA sequence: TGTGCCAGTAGTATAGGGGACAGTGAAGCTTTCTTT.

The gene calls are TRBV27 and TRBJ1-1, with D perhaps TRBD1 (6 bases). V dropped 4 bases and J dropped 0 bases, with 18 bases sitting between them. Germline V lookup: CDR1 MNHEY, CDR2 SMNVEV (reference sequence). CDR3 length: 17 amino acids. DNA of the CDR3: TGTGCCAGCAGTTCAAACTTCCGGGACACCTTGAACACTGAAGCTTTCTTT. It translates to CASSSNFRDTLNTEAFF.

The V call is TRBV20-1, the J call TRBJ2-5, with D maybe TRBD2 (5 bases). The CDR3 has 11 amino acids. Germline V lookup: CDR1 DFQATT, CDR2 SNEGSKA (reference sequence). CDR3 sequence reads: CSGEPQETQYF. CDR3 bases: TGCAGCGGGGAACCTCAAGAGACCCAGTACTTC.

The chain couples TRBV20-1 to TRBJ1-2; D unresolved. There are 11 residues in the CDR3. V dropped 5 bases and J dropped 6 bases, with 10 bases sitting between them. The germline V gene encodes CDR1 DFQATT and CDR2 SNEGSKA (reference sequence). The CDR3 nucleotides read TGCAGTGCTCCCTTGAGGGATGGCTACACCTTC. It translates to CSAPLRDGYTF.

In DNA form, the CDR3 reads TGTGCCAGCAGCTTGGGACCGGAGCAGTTCTTC. It translates to CASSLGPEQFF. The chain employs TRBV5-6 and TRBJ2-1; D unclear. Germline-derived CDR1 and CDR2 are SGHDT and YYEEEE. V was shortened by 0 bases and J by 10 bases, with 5 bases between the two germline ends. The CDR3 loop spans 11 amino acids.

The rearrangement links TRBV7-8 to TRBJ1-5, with D perhaps matching TRBD1 (5 bases). Germline loops: CDR1 SGHVS, CDR2 FQNEAQ. Trimming shortened V by 0 bases and J by 5 bases, and 8 bases separated the two germline ends. This CDR3 comprises 14 residues. CDR3 nucleotide sequence: TGTGCCAGCAGCTTAGCGCTGGGGGATCAGCCCCAGCATTTT. It is translated as CASSLALGDQPQHF.

V usage is TRBV19 and J usage is TRBJ2-7; D is perhaps TRBD2 (5 bases). This CDR3 is built from 14 residues. The germline CDR1 and CDR2 sequences are LNHDA and SQIVND (reference sequence). Trimming took 5 bases from V and 2 from J, leaving 13 bases between them. CDR3 loop: CASSLVRGTYEQYF. The CDR3 DNA follows: TGTGCCAGTAGTCTGGTACGAGGGACCTACGAGCAGTACTTC.

The chain couples TRBV7-2 to TRBJ1-1; no definite D call. Germline CDR1 is SGHTA and CDR2 is FQGNSA. Trimming removed 1 base at V and 6 bases at J, with 9 bases between. The CDR3 runs 13 residues. CDR3 loop: CASSLVGVAEAFF. The CDR3 nucleotides read TGTGCCAGCAGCTTAGTCGGGGTCGCTGAAGCTTTCTTT. The whole variable domain, remainder taken from reference TRBV7-2 and TRBJ1-1, is GAGVSQSPSNKVTEKGKDVELRCDPISGHTALYWYRQSLGQGLEFLIYFQGNSAPDKSGLPSDRFSAERTGGSVSTLTIQRTQQEDSAVYLCASSLVGVAEAFFGQGTRLTVV.

This rearrangement joins TRBV29-1 to TRBJ2-2; 8 bases are shared with TRBD1. CDR3 length: 14 residues. CDR1 and CDR2 (germline): SQVTM, ANQGSEA. V was clipped by 8 bases and J by 1 base; unmatched bases: 6. CDR3 nucleotides: TGCAGCTTCAGACAGGGGTTGAACACCGGGGAGCTGTTTTTT. It is translated as CSFRQGLNTGELFF.

The chain recombines TRBV10-3 with TRBJ2-7; 14 nucleotides line up with TRBD2. V was clipped by 8 bases and J by 6 bases; unmatched bases: 6. The CDR3 spans 14 residues. Germline lookup yields CDR1 ENHRY and CDR2 SYGVKD. CDR3 loop: CAIGGLAGDFEQYF. The CDR3 DNA is TGTGCCATCGGGGGACTAGCGGGAGATTTCGAGCAGTACTTC.

The V call is TRBV28, the J call TRBJ1-2; TRBD1 is a possible D gene (6 bases). The CDR3 has 16 residues. V lost 10 bases and J 1 base, leaving 22 bases between the germline ends. CDR1 MDHEN and CDR2 SYDVKM come from the germline V gene. In DNA form, the CDR3 reads TGTGCCATCCTCAGATCCCAGACAGGAGATAACTATGGCTACACCTTC. Its translation: CAILRSQTGDNYGYTF.

The chain links TRBV19 to TRBJ2-5; D gene unclear. The CDR3 runs 13 residues. Looked up from germline, CDR1 is LNHDA and CDR2 is SQIVND (reference sequence). V gave up 5 bases and J gave up 0 bases, with 7 bases separating them. The CDR3 coding sequence is TGTGCCAGTAGTGAGGAAAACCAAGAGACCCAGTACTTC. Translation gives CASSEENQETQYF. Supplemented by reference TRBV19 and TRBJ2-5, the full variable domain reads DGGITQSPKYLFRKEGQNVTLSCEQNLNHDAMYWYRQDPGQGLRLIYYSQIVNDFQKGDIAEGYSVSREKKESFPLTVTSAQKNPTAFYLCASSEENQETQYFGPGTRLLVL.

V gene TRBV15 combines with J gene TRBJ2-7; 16 nucleotides agree with TRBD2. CDR1 is LNHNV and CDR2 is YYDKDF in the germline V gene (reference sequence). With 1 base clipped from V and 2 bases from J, the junction kept 5 bases outside the gene matches. There are 18 residues in the CDR3. The CDR3 region is CATSRGGLAGGLTYEQYF. The DNA of the CDR3 is TGTGCCACCAGCAGAGGGGGACTAGCGGGAGGGCTGACCTACGAGCAGTACTTC.

The chain carries TRBV19 and TRBJ1-1, with D tentatively TRBD1 (5 bases). Trimming cost V 2 bases and J 1 base, with 17 bases left between them. CDR3 length: 17 residues. Germline values: CDR1 LNHDA, CDR2 SQIVND (reference sequence). The CDR3 region has the DNA TGTGCCAGTAGTATAATAGGGTCCCAGGGCGAGAACACTGAAGCTTTCTTT. Amino acids: CASSIIGSQGENTEAFF.

The chain combines TRBV19 with TRBJ2-2; D unclear. Germline V gene lookup returns CDR1 LNHDA and CDR2 SQIVND (reference sequence). This CDR3 has 14 amino acids. The V gene lost 1 base and the J gene lost 1 base, with 4 bases spanning the gap. The CDR3 sequence: CASSIGGNTGELFF. DNA of the CDR3: TGTGCCAGTAGTATAGGCGGGAACACCGGGGAGCTGTTTTTT. Together with reference TRBV19 and TRBJ2-2, the CDR3 gives the full variable domain: DGGITQSPKYLFRKEGQNVTLSCEQNLNHDAMYWYRQDPGQGLRLIYYSQIVNDFQKGDIAEGYSVSREKKESFPLTVTSAQKNPTAFYLCASSIGGNTGELFFGEGSRLTVL.

The chain joins TRBV29-1 to TRBJ2-3, with 9 nucleotides matching TRBD2. V trimming: 8 bases; J trimming: 4 bases; junction bases outside the gene matches: 7. The CDR3 is 13 amino acids. Germline V gene lookup returns CDR1 SQVTM and CDR2 ANQGSEA. The CDR3 DNA reads TGCAGCTTGACTAGCGGAGCTCCAGATACGCAGTATTTT. Amino acid sequence: CSLTSGAPDTQYF.

The chain employs TRBV18 and TRBJ1-1; D ambiguous. V was cut by 4 bases and J by 0 bases, with 12 bases left in between. CDR3 length: 15 residues. Per the germline V gene, CDR1 is KGHSH and CDR2 is LQKENI. CDR3 sequence: CASSQTETLNTEAFF. The CDR3 nucleotides read TGTGCCAGCTCACAGACGGAAACGCTGAACACTGAAGCTTTCTTT.